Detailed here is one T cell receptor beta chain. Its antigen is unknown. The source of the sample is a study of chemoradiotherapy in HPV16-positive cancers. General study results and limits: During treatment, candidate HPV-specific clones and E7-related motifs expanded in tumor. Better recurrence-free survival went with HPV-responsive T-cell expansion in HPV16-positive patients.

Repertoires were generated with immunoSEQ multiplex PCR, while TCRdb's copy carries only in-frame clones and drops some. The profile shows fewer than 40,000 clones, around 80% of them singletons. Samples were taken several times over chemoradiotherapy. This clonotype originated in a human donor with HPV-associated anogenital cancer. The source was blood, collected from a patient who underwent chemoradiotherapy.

CDR3 sequence: CASSPLSNYGYTF. The CDR3, as DNA: TGTGCCAGCAGCCCCCTGTCCAACTATGGCTACACCTTC. This chain uses TRBV7-9 with TRBJ1-2; D unresolved. Germline loops: CDR1 SEHNR, CDR2 FQNEAQ (reference sequence). Trimming pared 5 bases from V and 2 bases from J, leaving 9 bases between. This CDR3 contains 13 residues.